One sample yielded the 32 T cell receptor beta chains listed below, sequenced in a study of beta chain features in type 1 diabetes. Since all of the isolated RNA was reverse transcribed, expressed TCRB transcripts were what got sequenced. Profiling relied on immunoSEQ multiplex PCR, and the TCRdb table lists in-frame clones only, not all of them. The table lists a few hundred thousand clones, 13% of them singletons, with 0.015% in the top ten. No antigen is known for these receptors. Points from the study as a whole: When Type 1 diabetes patients were examined, their TCRB CDR3s proved moderately but significantly shorter in all four CD4+ subsets.

The sequenced sample was naive CD4+ T cells from blood. Receptors were obtained from a woman younger than 30 with type 1 diabetes.

The sample holds a few counts of this clone. The chain uses TRBV5-4 and TRBJ2-2; D is unclear. With 1 base removed from V and 1 base from J, the gap between germline ends came to 8 bases. Looked up from germline, CDR1 is SGHNT and CDR2 is YYREEE (reference sequence). The CDR3 loop spans 15 amino acids. CDR3 DNA: TGTGCCAGCAGCTTGTTTCAGTTGAACACCGGGGAGCTGTTTTTT. This codes for CASSLFQLNTGELFF.

This clone was counted a few times. The CDR3 protein is CATSRAPRTSGSTDTQYF. Here the CDR3 DNA reads TGTGCCACCAGCAGAGCCCCTCGGACTAGCGGGAGCACAGATACGCAGTATTTT. The V call is TRBV15, the J call TRBJ2-3; 11 bases agree with TRBD2. V lost 1 base, J lost 0 bases, and 6 bases stayed unmatched. Per the germline V gene, CDR1 is LNHNV and CDR2 is YYDKDF (reference sequence). This CDR3 comprises 18 residues. The variable domain in full, completed from reference TRBV15 and TRBJ2-3, reads DAMVIQNPRYQVTQFGKPVTLSCSQTLNHNVMYWYQQKSSQAPKLLFHYYDKDFNNEADTPDNFQSRRPNTSFCFLDIRSPGLGDTAMYLCATSRAPRTSGSTDTQYFGPGTRLTVL.

This clone turned up a few times. This sequence joins TRBV5-1 and TRBJ2-3; 10 bases are shared with TRBD2. The J segment lost 4 bases and the V segment lost 4 bases, leaving 9 bases of the junction unmatched. The CDR3 length is 16 residues. Per germline, CDR1 SGHRS and CDR2 YFSETQ. CDR3 loop: CASSLGLAVVPDTQYF. In nucleotides, the CDR3 is TGCGCCAGCAGCCTAGGACTAGCGGTCGTCCCAGATACGCAGTATTTT. The variable domain in full, completed from reference TRBV5-1 and TRBJ2-3, reads KAGVTQTPRYLIKTRGQQVTLSCSPISGHRSVSWYQQTPGQGLQFLFEYFSETQRNKGNFPGRFSGRQFSNSRSEMNVSTLELGDSALYLCASSLGLAVVPDTQYFGPGTRLTVL.

This clone has more than one count but fewer than ten. The chain uses TRBV4-2 and TRBJ1-4, with 10 bases aligning to TRBD1. The germline V gene has CDR1 LGHNA and CDR2 YNFKEQ. Trimming removed 6 bases from V and 8 bases from J; junction bases left unmatched: 12. The CDR3 covers 16 residues. This chain's CDR3 is CASSPTGGSIWEKLFF. The CDR3 DNA sequence: TGTGCCAGCAGTCCGACAGGGGGCTCTATTTGGGAAAAACTGTTTTTT.

A few counts support this clone. This chain connects TRBV18 to TRBJ2-7; 7 nucleotides line up with TRBD2. Trimming at V came to 3 bases and at J to 10 bases, leaving 6 bases not matched to a gene. CDR1 KGHSH and CDR2 LQKENI come from the germline V gene. This CDR3 is built from 12 residues. The chain's CDR3 is CASSPGTTVQYV. DNA of the CDR3: TGTGCCAGCTCACCGGGGACTACAGTTCAGTACGTC.

V usage is TRBV30 and J usage is TRBJ1-2, with TRBD1 identical over 8 bases. CDR1 is GTSNPN, CDR2 SVGIG, per germline (reference sequence). The CDR3 sequence is 13 residues long. V was pared by 1 base and J by 4 bases, with 2 bases of the junction left unmatched. The CDR3 loop is CAWSDRGAYGYTF. CDR3 nucleotides: TGTGCCTGGAGTGACAGGGGGGCCTATGGCTACACCTTC.

There are a few counts of this clone. The V and J genes are TRBV7-2 and TRBJ2-5, with D unresolved. Trimming took off 3 bases at V and 2 bases at J, with 7 bases between the two ends. Germline CDR1 and CDR2: SGHTA and FQGNSA. The CDR3 sequence is 13 residues long. The CDR3 sequence is CASSFSGQETQYF. CDR3 DNA: TGTGCCAGCAGCTTTTCAGGACAAGAGACCCAGTACTTC.

The rearrangement joins TRBV27 to TRBJ1-2, with 7 nucleotides matching TRBD1. With 5 bases clipped from V and 4 bases from J, the junction kept 7 bases outside the gene matches. The CDR3 is 14 residues long. The germline V gene has CDR1 MNHEY and CDR2 SMNVEV (reference sequence). The CDR3: CASSLRQGSYGYTF. CDR3 bases: TGTGCCAGCAGTCTCCGACAGGGCTCCTATGGCTACACCTTC.

The V call is TRBV9, the J call TRBJ2-3; possibly TRBD1 for D (5 bases). The CDR3 totals 14 residues. Germline values: CDR1 SGDLS, CDR2 YYNGEE. Trimming pared 6 bases from V and 2 bases from J, leaving 13 bases between. CDR3 bases: TGTGCCAGCAACCCAGGGCAAGTCACAGATACGCAGTATTTT. Its protein product is CASNPGQVTDTQYF.

This chain links TRBV9 with TRBJ2-5, with 13 nucleotides matching TRBD2. CDR1 is SGDLS and CDR2 is YYNGEE in the germline V gene. V gave up 3 bases and J gave up 4 bases; unmatched junction bases: 6. There are 16 residues in the CDR3. The CDR3 is CASSAGLAGYSETQYF. CDR3 nucleotides: TGTGCCAGCAGCGCGGGACTAGCGGGATACTCAGAGACCCAGTACTTC.

This clone was seen a handful of times. The J gene is TRBJ2-5, the V gene TRBV11-3; D is possibly TRBD1 (5 bases). V gave up 1 base and J gave up 2 bases, with 8 bases separating them. This CDR3 comprises 14 residues. The germline V gene has CDR1 SGHNT and CDR2 YENEEA. DNA for the CDR3: TGTGCCAGCAGCTTAGGAGGACAACAAGAGACCCAGTACTTC. This sequence encodes CASSLGGQQETQYF.

This chain joins TRBV14 and TRBJ2-6; D gene unclear. CDR1 and CDR2 (germline): SGHDN, FVKESK. The CDR3 covers 19 residues. V lost 0 bases and J lost 0, with 15 bases in between. The DNA of the CDR3 is TGTGCCAGCAGCCAAGATGGTCGGGTGGCCGACTCTGGGGCCAACGTCCTGACTTTC. Its protein product is CASSQDGRVADSGANVLTF.

This clone occurred a few times. J is TRBJ2-3 and V is TRBV4-1; D may be TRBD2 (6 bases). CDR1 MGHRA and CDR2 YSYEKL come from the germline V gene. The CDR3 runs 17 residues. The ends were cut back, 1 base at V and 5 bases at J, with 19 bases in the middle. CDR3 in DNA: TGCGCCAGCAGCCAAGGGGGGAGGTGGGAGGCGGAAGATACGCAGTATTTT. Its protein product is CASSQGGRWEAEDTQYF.

The chain couples TRBV7-2 to TRBJ2-7, with a possible D match to TRBD2 (5 bases). Trimming removed 1 base from V and 12 bases from J, with 10 bases in between. Germline V CDR1 and CDR2: SGHTA, FQGNSA. The CDR3 extends over 11 amino acids. In nucleotides, the CDR3 is TGTGCCAGCAGCTTAGGGGAGAATCCGTACTTC. Amino acid sequence: CASSLGENPYF.

This clone was seen more than once but under ten times. The chain combines TRBV18 with TRBJ2-4; TRBD1 aligns across 7 bases. This CDR3 comprises 18 residues. J gave up 1 base and V 3 bases, and 12 bases lay outside the gene matches. Looked up from germline, CDR1 is KGHSH and CDR2 is LQKENI. CDR3 bases: TGTGCCAGCTCACCGCCGACAGGGAGAGGGTTCGCCAAAAACATTCAGTACTTC. It is translated as CASSPPTGRGFAKNIQYF.

This clone was seen a handful of times. The V gene is TRBV4-1, the J gene TRBJ2-7; 9 bases fit TRBD1. J gave up 6 bases and V 8 bases, and 8 bases lay outside the gene matches. CDR3 length: 13 residues. CDR1 and CDR2 (germline): MGHRA, YSYEKL. The CDR3 coding sequence is TGCGCCAGCCGGCACAGGGGGCTAGTCGAGCAGTACTTC. Protein: CASRHRGLVEQYF.

The V call is TRBV30, the J call TRBJ2-7; 8 bases align to TRBD1. Germline V gives CDR1 GTSNPN, CDR2 SVGIG (reference sequence). The CDR3 consists of 14 residues. Trimming cost V 4 bases and J 2 bases; bases outside gene matches: 7. CDR3 sequence reads: CAWKAGQGPYEQYF. The CDR3 coding sequence is TGTGCCTGGAAAGCAGGACAGGGCCCCTACGAGCAGTACTTC.

This sequence joins TRBV6-6 and TRBJ2-7; D gene uncertain. This CDR3 has 13 residues. Germline CDR1 MNHNY, CDR2 SVGAGI (reference sequence). V lost 6 bases, J lost 4 bases, and 13 bases lay in between. CDR3 protein: CASRTETLYEQYF. The CDR3 DNA reads TGTGCCAGCAGGACCGAGACTCTATACGAGCAGTACTTC.

This clone was picked up a small number of times. The chain has TRBV25-1 and TRBJ2-7; perhaps TRBD2 as D (5 bases). The CDR3 length is 15 residues. Between the trimmed V and J ends, which lost 3 bases and 6 bases, there was a span of 18 bases. CDR1 and CDR2 (germline): MGHDK, SYGVNS. The chain's CDR3 is CASSDSGLGIGEQYF. CDR3 DNA: TGTGCCAGCAGTGACTCGGGATTAGGGATTGGCGAGCAGTACTTC.

This clone has more than one count but fewer than ten. The V and J genes are TRBV5-1 and TRBJ2-1; tentative D call: TRBD2 (5 bases). Trimming took 6 bases from V and 0 from J, leaving 13 bases between them. Germline V gene lookup returns CDR1 SGHRS and CDR2 YFSETQ. This CDR3 is 15 amino acids long. This CDR3 reads CASNTEASSYNEQFF. In nucleotides, the CDR3 is TGCGCCAGCAACACGGAGGCCAGCTCCTACAATGAGCAGTTCTTC.

The chain uses TRBV25-1 and TRBJ2-5; 7 bases are shared with TRBD1. The V segment lost 6 bases and the J segment 3 bases; nucleotides outside the gene matches: 4. Germline loops: CDR1 MGHDK, CDR2 SYGVNS. This CDR3 has 13 residues. CDR3 sequence (DNA): TGTGCCAGCAGCCAACAGGGGAAAGAGACCCAGTACTTC. Its protein is CASSQQGKETQYF.

Only a few counts were recorded for this clone. The CDR3 region has the DNA TGTGCCTGGCGAGGGGGCTACACCTTC. Encoded protein: CAWRGGYTF. This chain uses TRBV30 with TRBJ1-2; no firm D call. V lost 5 bases and J lost 8, with 6 bases in between. The CDR3 totals 9 residues. CDR1 and CDR2 from the germline V gene are GTSNPN and SVGIG (reference sequence).

The rearrangement joins TRBV30 to TRBJ1-1; unclear D gene. V lost 2 bases, J lost 0 bases, and 10 bases lay in between. CDR3 size: 14 residues. Germline lookup yields CDR1 GTSNPN and CDR2 SVGIG (reference sequence). In DNA, the CDR3 is TGTGCCTGGAGTCGCAGCGTGCTGAACACTGAAGCTTTCTTT. Amino acids: CAWSRSVLNTEAFF.

The chain employs TRBV2 and TRBJ1-5, with 10 bases identical to TRBD1. The CDR3 length is 13 residues. Germline V gives CDR1 SNHLY, CDR2 FYNNEI. V lost 5 bases, J lost 9 bases, and 4 bases stayed unmatched. In DNA form, the CDR3 reads TGTGCCAGCAGTCGGGACAGGGGAAGGCCCCAGCATTTT. Its protein product is CASSRDRGRPQHF.

V is TRBV30 and J is TRBJ1-2, with unresolved D. From germline, CDR1 is GTSNPN and CDR2 SVGIG (reference sequence). The V end lost 6 bases, the J end lost 4 bases, and 21 bases lay between the germline ends. The CDR3 loop spans 15 amino acids. The CDR3 DNA is TGTGCCTGCTGGCCCGCCCCGGGAATCCTCTATGGCTACACCTTC. Translating gives CACWPAPGILYGYTF.

The chain employs TRBV25-1 and TRBJ2-1; TRBD2 aligns across 9 bases. Germline V gene sequence: CDR1 MGHDK, CDR2 SYGVNS. The CDR3 runs 18 residues. J lost 4 bases, V lost 3 bases, and 13 bases had no gene match. CDR3 loop: CASSDLQGAGGPYNEQFF. In nucleotides, the CDR3 is TGTGCCAGCAGTGACCTCCAAGGCGCGGGAGGGCCGTACAATGAGCAGTTCTTC.

CDR3 protein: CASSGSGAANEKLFF. For the CDR3, the DNA is TGCGCCAGCAGTGGATCAGGGGCCGCTAATGAAAAACTGTTTTTT. The chain recombines TRBV5-1 with TRBJ1-4; tentative D call: TRBD1 (6 bases). This CDR3 contains 15 residues. Germline lookup yields CDR1 SGHRS and CDR2 YFSETQ. V was clipped by 5 bases and J by 3 bases, with 14 bases between them.

Here the CDR3 DNA reads TGTGCCAGCAGCTACCAGTTTGGTACGCAGTATTTT. It is translated as CASSYQFGTQYF. The chain carries TRBV7-9 and TRBJ2-3; D unresolved. The CDR3 extends over 12 amino acids. Germline V gene data show CDR1 as SEHNR and CDR2 as FQNEAQ (reference sequence). Trimming took off 4 bases at V and 8 bases at J, with 10 bases between the two ends.

This clone showed up just a few times. This chain joins TRBV28 and TRBJ2-5; D not resolved. Trimming removed 4 bases at V and 3 bases at J, with 12 bases between. Germline CDR1 and CDR2: MDHEN and SYDVKM. The CDR3 has 14 residues. The CDR3 loop is CASSSTGGKETQYF. The DNA for the CDR3 is TGTGCCAGCAGTTCCACCGGTGGTAAAGAGACCCAGTACTTC.

This clone came up a few times. The rearrangement uses TRBV5-6 and TRBJ2-3, with 8 bases aligning to TRBD2. CDR3 length: 16 residues. Germline CDR1 reads SGHDT; CDR2 reads YYEEEE. The ends lost 2 bases at V and 2 bases at J; junction bases unmatched: 7. The CDR3 sequence is CASSFSTSGLTDTQYF. As DNA, the CDR3 is TGTGCCAGCAGCTTCTCTACTAGCGGACTCACAGATACGCAGTATTTT. Drawing the rest from reference TRBV5-6 and TRBJ2-3, the complete variable domain is DAGVTQSPTHLIKTRGQQVTLRCSPKSGHDTVSWYQQALGQGPQFIFQYYEEEERQRGNFPDRFSGHQFPNYSSELNVNALLLGDSALYLCASSFSTSGLTDTQYFGPGTRLTVL.

The table lists this clone with a few counts. The V call is TRBV11-3, the J call TRBJ2-7; no clear D gene. Germline-derived CDR1 and CDR2 are SGHNT and YENEEA. The V end was cut by 2 bases, the J end by 3 bases, with 5 bases between. This CDR3 contains 12 residues. This chain's CDR3 is CASSLSNYEQYV. The CDR3 nucleotides are TGTGCCAGCAGCTTATCCAACTACGAGCAGTACGTC.

The V call is TRBV28, the J call TRBJ2-1; TRBD2 agrees at 9 bases. CDR3 size: 14 residues. The germline V gene encodes CDR1 MDHEN and CDR2 SYDVKM. The V gene end was trimmed by 2 bases and the J gene end by 8 bases; junction bases not matched to a gene: 4. The chain's CDR3 is CASSLAGGPDEQFF. CDR3 nucleotides: TGTGCCAGCAGTTTAGCGGGAGGGCCGGATGAGCAGTTCTTC.